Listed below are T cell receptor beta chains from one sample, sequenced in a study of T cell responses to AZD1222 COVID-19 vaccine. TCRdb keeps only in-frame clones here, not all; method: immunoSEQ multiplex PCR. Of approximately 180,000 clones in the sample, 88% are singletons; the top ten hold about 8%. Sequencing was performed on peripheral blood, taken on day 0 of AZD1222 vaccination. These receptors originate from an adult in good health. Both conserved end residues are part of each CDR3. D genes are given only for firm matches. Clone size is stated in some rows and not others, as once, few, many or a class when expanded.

DNA: TGCGCCAGCAGCTGGGAGACAGGAGCGGGGACTGAAGCTTTCTTT
CDR3: CASSWETGAGTEAFF
J: TRBJ1-1
size: .
V: TRBV5-1
D: .

DNA: TGCGCCAGCAGCTTAAGGGACAGTGGCCCAGGGGGCTCCTACGAGCAGTACTTC
CDR3: CASSLRDSGPGGSYEQYF
J: TRBJ2-7
size: .
V: TRBV5-1
D: TRBD1

DNA: TGTGCCAGCGGCTCCCTACAGGGGGTTGAAGCTTTCTTT
CDR3: CASGSLQGVEAFF
J: TRBJ1-1
size: .
V: TRBV11-2
D: TRBD1

DNA: TGTGCCAGCAGCCAAGATGCAAATCCCTCTGTCTCTGGAAACACCATATATTTT
CDR3: CASSQDANPSVSGNTIYF
J: TRBJ1-3
size: few
V: TRBV4-2
D: .

DNA: TGTGCCAGCAGCGTAGCGAAGAGGAGCTCTGGAAACACCATATATTTT
CDR3: CASSVAKRSSGNTIYF
J: TRBJ1-3
size: few
V: TRBV9
D: .

DNA: TGTGCCAGCAGCCCCAGGGACCCCTACAATGAGCAGTTCTTC
CDR3: CASSPRDPYNEQFF
J: TRBJ2-1
size: .
V: TRBV14
D: .

DNA: TGTGCCAGCAGCGTAGTTACCACAGATACGCAGTATTTT
CDR3: CASSVVTTDTQYF
J: TRBJ2-3
size: .
V: TRBV9
D: .

DNA: TGTGCCAGCAGTCCTCGCCTCTTCGAGTATGAAAAACTGTTTTTT
CDR3: CASSPRLFEYEKLFF
J: TRBJ1-4
size: once
V: TRBV27
D: .

DNA: TGTGCCAGCTCTCCCGGGACACTGAATGAAAAACTGTTTTTT
CDR3: CASSPGTLNEKLFF
J: TRBJ1-4
size: once
V: TRBV18
D: .

DNA: TGTGCCAGCACCCCCGAGTCGTCGGTCGGAAACACCATATATTTT
CDR3: CASTPESSVGNTIYF
J: TRBJ1-3
size: .
V: TRBV7-8
D: .

DNA: TGTGCCAGCAGCTTAGAAGGGGATGCCGGGGAGCTGTTTTTT
CDR3: CASSLEGDAGELFF
J: TRBJ2-2
size: .
V: TRBV7-9
D: .

DNA: TGTGCCAGCAGCAAGGACAGGCGGCCCCAAGAGACCCAGTACTTC
CDR3: CASSKDRRPQETQYF
J: TRBJ2-5
size: .
V: TRBV6-5
D: TRBD1

DNA: TGTGCCAGCCTCCTGGACAGAGCTGCCTACAATGAGCAGTTCTTC
CDR3: CASLLDRAAYNEQFF
J: TRBJ2-1
size: .
V: TRBV2
D: .

DNA: TGTGCCAGCAGCTCAAACACTGAAGCTTTCTTT
CDR3: CASSSNTEAFF
J: TRBJ1-1
size: .
V: TRBV11-2
D: .

DNA: TGCAGCGTTGCCAGGGCAAATGAAAAACTGTTTTTT
CDR3: CSVARANEKLFF
J: TRBJ1-4
size: once
V: TRBV29-1
D: .

DNA: TGCGCCAGCAGCTCTGGCATCCACGAGCAGTACTTC
CDR3: CASSSGIHEQYF
J: TRBJ2-7
size: .
V: TRBV5-1
D: .

DNA: TGTGCCTGGAGTGACGCGGTCATTTCCTACGAGCAGTACTTC
CDR3: CAWSDAVISYEQYF
J: TRBJ2-7
size: .
V: TRBV30
D: .

DNA: TGTGCCTGGGCCCAGGGGGCAGGGACCTACGAGCAGTACTTC
CDR3: CAWAQGAGTYEQYF
J: TRBJ2-7
size: .
V: TRBV30
D: TRBD1

DNA: TGTGCCAGCAGTTCTGGGCCGACAGCCTCCTACGAGCAGTACTTC
CDR3: CASSSGPTASYEQYF
J: TRBJ2-7
size: .
V: TRBV2
D: .

DNA: TGTGCCAGCAGCGAACCGGGACAGGGCCTCGATACGCAGTATTTT
CDR3: CASSEPGQGLDTQYF
J: TRBJ2-3
size: once
V: TRBV3-1/TRBV3-2
D: TRBD1

DNA: TGTGCCAGCATACGCGAGGGGTACTACAATGAGCAGTTCTTC
CDR3: CASIREGYYNEQFF
J: TRBJ2-1
size: .
V: TRBV28
D: .

DNA: TGCGCCAGCAGCCAAGTACGGGGGGCTCAGGGCACTGAAGCTTTCTTT
CDR3: CASSQVRGAQGTEAFF
J: TRBJ1-1
size: .
V: TRBV4-1
D: .

DNA: TGCGCCAGCAGCCCCGGACCTTGGAACACTGAAGCTTTCTTT
CDR3: CASSPGPWNTEAFF
J: TRBJ1-1
size: .
V: TRBV4-1
D: .

DNA: TGTGCCAGCAGCTTAACCGGACTAGCGGGGGGGAAAACAGATACGCAGTATTTT
CDR3: CASSLTGLAGGKTDTQYF
J: TRBJ2-3
size: .
V: TRBV7-2
D: TRBD2

DNA: TGCAGTGCTAGAGTCCGACTCGGCTACACCTTC
CDR3: CSARVRLGYTF
J: TRBJ1-2
size: .
V: TRBV20-1
D: .

DNA: TGTGCCAGCAGTTATCCGGCCAGGTCCTACGAGCAGTACTTC
CDR3: CASSYPARSYEQYF
J: TRBJ2-7
size: .
V: TRBV6-2/TRBV6-3
D: .

DNA: TGTGCCAGCAGCCAAGAAGAGTCAGGGGTCAATGAGCAGTTCTTC
CDR3: CASSQEESGVNEQFF
J: TRBJ2-1
size: .
V: TRBV14
D: .

DNA: TGTGCCAGCTCCGAACGAGGGGGCATTGAGCAGTTCTTC
CDR3: CASSERGGIEQFF
J: TRBJ2-1
size: .
V: TRBV2
D: TRBD1

DNA: TGTGCCAGCAGCTTAACAGGGGATCGCGGTCAGCCCCAGCATTTT
CDR3: CASSLTGDRGQPQHF
J: TRBJ1-5
size: .
V: TRBV7-3
D: .

DNA: TGTGCCAGCAGTGAAAGCCCCGGCATGTGGAACACCGGGGAGCTGTTTTTT
CDR3: CASSESPGMWNTGELFF
J: TRBJ2-2
size: .
V: TRBV25-1
D: .

DNA: TGTGCCAGCAGGACAGGTTTCTCCTACGAGCAGTACTTC
CDR3: CASRTGFSYEQYF
J: TRBJ2-7
size: .
V: TRBV6-5
D: .

DNA: TGTGCCAGCAGTCCGACAGGGGGCGGGCGTAGCACAGATACGCAGTATTTT
CDR3: CASSPTGGGRSTDTQYF
J: TRBJ2-3
size: once
V: TRBV27
D: TRBD1

DNA: TGTGCCAGCAGTTCGCGGGGATTCACAGATACGCAGTATTTT
CDR3: CASSSRGFTDTQYF
J: TRBJ2-3
size: .
V: TRBV28
D: .

DNA: TGTGCCAGTAGTATGGGCGCGGGAATGAGGAACACCGGGGAGCTGTTTTTT
CDR3: CASSMGAGMRNTGELFF
J: TRBJ2-2
size: .
V: TRBV19
D: .

DNA: TGTGCCAGCAGCTTAGCGCTGGCAGGACGGGAGACCCAGTACTTC
CDR3: CASSLALAGRETQYF
J: TRBJ2-5
size: .
V: TRBV7-2
D: .

DNA: TGTGCCAGCAGTCAAAACCTCCGGGACAGGGTCGGCCAAGAGACCCAGTACTTC
CDR3: CASSQNLRDRVGQETQYF
J: TRBJ2-5
size: .
V: TRBV28
D: TRBD1

DNA: TGTGCCAGCAAGGGACTAGCGGGGGTGACAGATACGCAGTATTTT
CDR3: CASKGLAGVTDTQYF
J: TRBJ2-3
size: .
V: TRBV21-1
D: .

DNA: TGTGCCAGCAGCTTAGCGTTGGGGGGTAATTCACCCCTCCACTTT
CDR3: CASSLALGGNSPLHF
J: TRBJ1-6
size: once
V: TRBV7-9
D: .